The TCR beta chain under discussion was sequenced for a study of response to subunit inactivated influenza vaccine. General study findings and limits: It was suggested by the authors that few new T cells are recruited by each seasonal influenza vaccination.

In TCRdb, the RT-PCR reads were re-called with MiXCR into one record per CDR3 protein. This sample has around 490,000 distinct CDR3 sequences, with around 8% found just once. The germline CDR1 and CDR2 sequences are SNHLY and FYNNEI. J lost 6 bases, V lost 6 bases, and 14 bases had no gene match. There are 17 residues in the CDR3. As regards this clonotype: Its antigen remains unidentified.

The sequences come from PBMCs from blood, collected roughly 24 months after vaccination. The clonotype was recovered from a man in his fifties or sixties who received an inactivated influenza vaccine. The chain has TRBV2 and TRBJ2-3; 11 bases map to TRBD2. The CDR3 loop reads CASSPTSGSTRSDTQYF. The CDR3 region has the DNA TGTGCCAGCAGCCCCACTAGCGGGAGTACGAGAAGCGATACGCAGTATTTT.